Below are 26 T cell receptor beta chains sequenced from a single sample in a study of tumor and adjacent non-tumor tissue in lung cancer. The library came from three nested PCR rounds adapted from ARM-PCR protocols. MiXCR was run by TCRdb on the multiplex PCR reads, yielding one entry per CDR3 protein. The sample contains about 110,000 distinct CDR3 sequences, under 90% of which appear only once. RNA was extracted from bulk tissue without any cell sorting. The source material was lung tumor tissue. The receptors shown here come from an older man with non-small cell lung cancer.

A note on this clonotype: The junction departs from the called germline gene at one end, perhaps through a read error. The chain joins TRBV6-5 to TRBJ1-5, with D hard to call. From germline, CDR1 is MNHEY and CDR2 SVGAGI. The CDR3 loop spans 14 amino acids. The CDR3 DNA follows: TGTGCCAACAGTTACGAAGTGTATGGGTGGCCCCAGCATTTT. It codes for CANSYEVYGWPQHF.

A single count supports this clonotype. A much larger clone lies one base from this, so it may be a read error. J is TRBJ2-7 and V is TRBV5-1, with D unclear. V was shortened by 6 bases and J by 2 bases, with 15 bases between the two germline ends. The CDR3 consists of 14 residues. CDR1 SGHRS and CDR2 YFSETQ come from the germline V gene. In DNA, the CDR3 is TGCGCCAGCACCCAATCCCCTCCGGCCTACGAGCAGTACTTC. Its translation is CASTQSPPAYEQYF.

To note about this clonotype: It is likely a read error, because the conserved phenylalanine at the end of the CDR3 is missing. The CDR3 loop reads CASSLARQYNGQFL. The CDR3, as DNA: TGTGCCAGCAGCTTAGCTAGACAGTACAATGGGCAGTTCCTC. V gene TRBV11-2 combines with J gene TRBJ2-1, with a weak D call TRBD1 (5 bases). The CDR3 consists of 14 residues. Germline values: CDR1 SGHAT, CDR2 FQNNGV.

The CDR3 DNA is TGTGCCAGCAGCCACCACTCACCTAGGGAGGAACAGACCCAGTACTTC. As protein: CASSHHSPREEQTQYF. This sequence joins TRBV11-2 and TRBJ2-5; D may be TRBD2 (6 bases). The V gene lost 5 bases and the J gene lost 6 bases, with 22 bases spanning the gap. Germline values: CDR1 SGHAT, CDR2 FQNNGV. CDR3 length: 16 residues.

With respect to this clonotype: Germline is not matched at one junction end, which may reflect a read error. The chain joins TRBV6-5 to TRBJ2-6; 11 bases align to TRBD1. This CDR3 has 16 residues. The germline CDR1 and CDR2 sequences are MNHEY and SVGAGI. For the CDR3, the DNA is TGTGCCAGCAGTAGGACAGGGGGCTCTGTGGCCAACGTCCTGACATTC. Protein product: CASSRTGGSVANVLTF.

Turning to this clonotype: One junction end disagrees with the germline gene, perhaps due to a read error. This chain connects TRBV12-5 to TRBJ1-1; the match to TRBD1 covers 11 bases. Germline CDR1 LGHNT, CDR2 FRNRAP. CDR3 length: 18 amino acids. The CDR3 reads CASSLELSGQGAMTGAFF. CDR3 nucleotides: TGTGCTAGTAGTTTGGAACTATCAGGACAGGGGGCGATGACTGGAGCTTTCTTT.

In regard to this clonotype: At one end, the junction sequence differs from germline, possibly due to a read error. The rearrangement joins TRBV12-3 or TRBV12-4 to TRBJ2-7, with D perhaps assigned TRBD1 or TRBD2 (5 bases each). The CDR3 is 14 residues long. CDR3 amino acids: CASKQAPSDYEQYF. CDR3 DNA sequence: TGTGCCAGCAAACAGGCCCCATCCGACTACGAGCAGTATTTC.

Regarding this clonotype: A much larger clone sits a single nucleotide away, making a read error possible. The J gene is TRBJ2-3, the V gene TRBV24-1; tentatively, D is TRBD1 (6 bases). Trimming shortened V by 4 bases and J by 9 bases, and 16 bases separated the two germline ends. CDR3 size: 14 residues. In germline, CDR1 is KGHDR, CDR2 SFDVKD. The chain's CDR3 is CATSERAGAGTQYF. The CDR3 DNA reads TGTGCCACCAGTGAAAGGGCAGGGGCGGGCACGCAGTATTTT.

The CDR3 sequence is CASSLTLFAGDEAFF. In nucleotides, the CDR3 is TGTGCCAGCAGCTTGACATTATTTGCCGGGGATGAAGCTTTCTTT. The chain joins TRBV5-4 to TRBJ1-1; D not certain. The V end lost 1 base, the J end lost 7 bases, and 17 bases lay between the germline ends. Germline CDR1 and CDR2: SGHNT and YYREEE (reference sequence). The CDR3 has 15 amino acids.

Turning to this clonotype: A much larger clone sits a single nucleotide away, making a read error possible. The chain is built from TRBV10-3 and TRBJ1-6; TRBD1 is a possible D gene (6 bases). Germline CDR1 ENHRY, CDR2 SYGVKD. CDR3 length equals 14 residues. The CDR3, as DNA: TGTACCACTCAAGGACCGCAGGGGAATTCACCCCTCCACTTT. Amino acid sequence: CTTQGPQGNSPLHF.

Regarding this clonotype: Without the conserved terminal phenylalanine or tryptophan, this CDR3 likely stems from a read error. The CDR3 reads CASSTTNGRTYEQYI. The CDR3 DNA is TGTGCCAGCAGCACGACTAATGGGAGAACCTACGAGCAGTACATC. This sequence joins TRBV12-3 or TRBV12-4 and TRBJ2-7; possibly TRBD2 for D (5 bases). V was clipped by 6 bases and J by 2 bases, with 17 bases between them. The CDR3 contains 15 residues.

Regarding this clonotype: Mismatch with germline at one junction end may stem from a read error. The rearrangement uses TRBV11-3 and TRBJ1-1; 7 bases match TRBD1. There are 16 residues in the CDR3. Looked up from germline, CDR1 is SGHNT and CDR2 is YENEEA. The CDR3 reads CARSLKTGWMITEAFF. The CDR3 coding sequence is TGCGCCAGAAGCTTAAAGACAGGGTGGATGATCACTGAAGCTTTCTTT.

This clonotype was seen at least ten times. The chain is built from TRBV28 and TRBJ2-7, with D unclear. CDR1 and CDR2 (germline): MDHEN, SYDVKM. This CDR3 spans 11 amino acids. Trimming removed 3 bases at V and 2 bases at J, with 2 bases between. The CDR3 loop is CASSLAYEQYF. CDR3 sequence (DNA): TGTGCCAGCAGTTTGGCCTACGAGCAGTACTTC.

The genes are TRBV6-5 and TRBJ2-3; TRBD2 agrees at 7 bases. Losses at the gene ends were 6 bases for V and 5 bases for J; bases not matched to a gene: 11. This CDR3 has 15 residues. Germline V gene sequence: CDR1 MNHEY, CDR2 SVGAGI. CDR3 region: CASSLVGGGLDTQYF. In DNA, the CDR3 is TGTGCCAGCAGCCTAGTGGGGGGGGGGTTAGATACGCAGTATTTT.

This clonotype occurred once. A read error may produce the germline difference seen at one junction end. The gene calls are TRBV5-4 and TRBJ2-3, with 9 bases that match TRBD2. Germline-derived CDR1 and CDR2 are SGHNT and YYREEE (reference sequence). The CDR3 totals 16 residues. CDR3 sequence: CASSLGLAGLTDTQYF. The CDR3 bases are TGTGCCAGCAGCTTGGGTCTAGCGGGACTTACAGATACGCAGTATTTC.

Regarding this clonotype: A clone one base away is much larger, so this may be a read error. The chain links TRBV28 to TRBJ1-2; D ambiguous. This CDR3 is built from 17 residues. Germline CDR1 MDHEN, CDR2 SYDVKM. Trimming cost V 5 bases and J 3 bases, with 22 bases left between them. CDR3 sequence: CASSPPPRSQGDYGYTF. CDR3 in DNA: TGTGCCAGCAGTCCCCCCCCCAGGAGCCAAGGTGACTATGGCTACACCTTC.

As concerns this clonotype: This could be a read error, since a much larger clone is one nucleotide away. As the CDR3 is not closed by the conserved phenylalanine or tryptophan, this likely results from a read error. The V and J genes are TRBV20-1 and TRBJ2-4, with 8 bases aligning to TRBD1. The CDR3 covers 12 residues. J lost 7 bases, V lost 5 bases, and 4 bases had no gene match. Germline CDR1 and CDR2: DFQATT and SNEGSKA (reference sequence). The CDR3 protein is CSAPTGANIQYI. The DNA of the CDR3 is TGCAGTGCTCCGACAGGGGCGAACATTCAGTACATC.

As to this clonotype: A junction boundary mismatches the germline segment, possibly from a read error. CDR3 DNA: TGTAGCGTGAGGGACATCATCTACGAGCAGTACTTC. Translation: CSVRDIIYEQYF. V gene TRBV29-1 combines with J gene TRBJ2-7, with a possible D match to TRBD1 (6 bases). Germline values: CDR1 SQVTM, CDR2 ANQGSEA. The CDR3 is 12 residues long.

To note about this clonotype: A junction end diverges from the germline sequence, so it may reflect a read error. The rearrangement links TRBV6-1 to TRBJ1-5; D perhaps matches TRBD1 (6 bases). The CDR3 sequence is 17 residues long. Germline V lookup: CDR1 MNHNS, CDR2 SASEGT. CDR3 DNA: TGTGCCACCAGTGAAATACGGGACAATCTTGGCAATCAGCCCCAGCATTTT. This codes for CATSEIRDNLGNQPQHF.

On this clonotype: The germline gene is not matched at one end of the junction; a read error may be the cause. The V gene is TRBV6-6, the J gene TRBJ2-3; TRBD1 aligns across 10 bases. CDR3 size: 17 residues. Germline V gene lookup returns CDR1 MNHNY and CDR2 SVGAGI (reference sequence). The CDR3 spells CASSRDPDRGRTDRQYF. The CDR3 nucleotides read TGTGCCAGCAGTCGCGATCCAGACAGGGGGCGCACAGATAGGCAGTATTTT.

The sample holds many counts of this clonotype. The rearrangement joins TRBV18 to TRBJ2-2; D gene unclear. The CDR3 has 13 residues. CDR1 KGHSH and CDR2 LQKENI come from the germline V gene. V was pared by 2 bases and J by 3 bases, with 4 bases between. CDR3 region: CASSPGDTGELFF. The DNA for the CDR3 is TGTGCCAGCTCACCAGGGGACACCGGGGAGCTGTTTTTT.

The chain has TRBV10-2 and TRBJ2-1, with D possibly being TRBD1 or TRBD2 (5 bases each). Trimming left V 10 bases short and J 8 bases short, with 24 bases between. The germline V gene encodes CDR1 WSHSY and CDR2 SAAADI. The CDR3 contains 15 residues. CDR3 amino acids: CANRCPGPPSHEQFF. The CDR3, as DNA: TGCGCCAACAGGTGCCCGGGACCCCCTTCTCATGAGCAGTTCTTC.

In regard to this clonotype: This is likely a read error, given that the CDR3 carries no conserved phenylalanine or tryptophan at its end. The limits of the CDR3 on the DNA are not certain, so only TCRdb's listed CDR3 is given. J is TRBJ2-1 and V is TRBV20-1; whether TRBD2, the table's D call, matches the DNA was not checked. The CDR3 sequence runs 17 residues, both termini included. Germline V CDR1 and CDR2: DFQATT, SNEGSKA (reference sequence). The CDR3 region is CSARDPSASGVYNEQLL.

For this clonotype: At one end, the junction sequence differs from germline, possibly due to a read error. This chain uses TRBV20-1 with TRBJ1-1; unclear D gene. CDR1 is DFQATT and CDR2 is SNEGSKA in the germline V gene (reference sequence). The CDR3 contains 12 residues. CDR3 protein: CSARAMVTEALF. CDR3 DNA: TGTAGTGCTAGAGCGATGGTTACTGAAGCTCTCTTT.

In regard to this clonotype: The junction differs from germline at one of its ends, possibly a read error. This rearrangement joins TRBV28 to TRBJ2-1; 7 nucleotides align to TRBD2. Germline V CDR1 and CDR2: MDHEN, SYDVKM. The length of the CDR3 is 17 residues. The CDR3 region is CASRLEVSLADYNEQFF. CDR3 DNA sequence: TGTGCCAGCAGATTGGAGGTGAGTCTAGCGGACTACAATGAGCAATTCTTC.

This sequence joins TRBV28 and TRBJ1-2; TRBD1 agrees at 8 bases. Trimming cost V 5 bases and J 5 bases; bases outside gene matches: 10. The V gene's germline CDR1 is MDHEN and CDR2 SYDVKM. The CDR3 covers 15 residues. This CDR3 reads CASSAIFRDRYGYTF. The CDR3 DNA reads TGTGCCAGCAGTGCAATCTTCCGGGACAGGTATGGCTACACCTTC.